This TCR beta chain was profiled in a study of blood T cells in healthy people across ages (dated by TCRdb to between 2015 and 2017). For the study in its entirety: In model experiments, template switching captured roughly one uniquely barcoded TCR beta cDNA molecule for every two T cells. The study measured age-related changes in TCR beta repertoire diversity using deep sequencing normalized with unique cDNA molecular identifiers. Four age groups were formed from the donors: young (average about 15 years), middle-aged (approximately 40), aged (approximately 60) and long-lived (more than 75). Using the same blood draw, the study looked at two additional independent replicas of 1 million unique cDNA reads for two donors, one aged 18 to 29 and the other aged 80 or older. Study-wide findings and limitations: As age increased, observed TCR beta diversity per million T cells dropped in a roughly linear way, and a significant reduction was already evident by age about 36. Because profiling used bulk unsorted PBMCs, naive and antigen-experienced compartments could not be compared conclusively. Because donor CMV infection status was unknown, age-related changes in expanded clonotypes were potentially confounded. The long-lived group showed more naive CD4+ T cells, fewer expanded clones and increased TCR diversity than the aged group, suggesting age selection. There was a strong correlation between observed TCR beta diversity and the percentage of naive T cells measured by flow cytometry. Total diversity estimates from one million sequenced T cells were considered lower bounds and underestimates.

There are 21 amino acids in the CDR3, from cysteine to phenylalanine inclusive. Only the CDR3 portion is preserved as DNA: 63 bases, with reading frame beginning at the first base. Systemically healthy Caucasian individuals from Russia, 39 in total and aged roughly 6 to 100 years, were included as donors. Each donor gave about 9.8 milliliters of peripheral blood, drawn into EDTA-treated Vacutainer tubes. PBMCs were isolated by Ficoll-Paque density-gradient centrifugation, with at least 6 million obtained per sample. Total RNA, at least 5 micrograms per sample, was extracted from PBMCs with Trizol reagent. For every donor, flow cytometry on a PBMC aliquot measured the percentage of naive CD45RAhigh/CD27high T cells. Receptors were amplified or captured by 5' RACE. The run used an Illumina HiSeq 2500. The second PCR ran for roughly 6 to 11 cycles and used a J-beta primer mix along with a sample-barcoded 5' primer. A unique molecular identifier was introduced onto each TCR beta cDNA molecule by a template-switch 5' adaptor carrying 12 random nucleotides. Each sample yielded at least 3 million CDR3-containing paired-end reads. First-strand cDNA synthesis was performed from all RNA using the Mint cDNA synthesis kit, with priming by a TRBC-specific oligonucleotide. After uracil-DNA glycosylase treatment, a first 18-cycle PCR used universal primers M1SS and BC2_uni_R on all cDNA. In the paper's pipeline: Normalization of each sample was performed by random selection of 1 million high-quality reads, each carrying a distinct molecular identifier. Instead of being binned into consensus sequences, reads with shared molecular identifiers were discarded. MiTCR, with a Q25 quality threshold and the strictest error-elimination algorithm, was used for CDR3 identification, clonotype clustering and error correction. A nonparametric unseen species model using Euler transformation provided a lower-bound estimate of total TCR beta diversity. In-frame beta chains were kept once TCRdb had trimmed the public reads at Q25 with fastp and called clones with MiXCR. A single entry per CDR3 protein holds the most common genes and DNA from its merged rows. The V and J calls reflect TCRdb's pipeline rather than the authors' work. This sample is represented by 800,000 to 950,000 distinct CDR3 sequences; 25% to 30% of them were singletons. In total, the top ten clones hold approximately 10% of the sample.

About this clonotype itself: Its antigen remains undetermined. Base qualities are not recorded, but no much larger clone differs from it by a single base.

This same sample was also part of a study on T cells of mothers and their children. Taken from the second paper: Nine systemically healthy Caucasian individuals, comprising three mothers and their six children, were included as donors. cDNA synthesis used all of the extracted RNA, with approximately 1.4 ug of RNA in each 15 ul reaction. Sample barcodes and 2-4 random nucleotides were added via the M1S primer in the second PCR. Over 8 million TCR beta CDR3 reads were obtained for each mother, and around 3 million reads were obtained for each child. Thymic selection similarly shapes TCR recombination output in related and unrelated pairs, with minor effect from inherited differences. Normalized repertoire overlap in related mother-child pairs was always slightly higher than in unrelated mother-child pairs, but the difference was never significant. No persistent microchimeric T cell clones were detected, at a sensitivity of around 97 clones per million clonotypes. To look for features that set related mother-child pairs apart from unrelated individuals, the researchers ran deep NGS to compare the TCR beta repertoires of mothers and children. On average, the children were around 11 +/- 4 years old, while the mothers were about 40 +/- 4 years old. After adapter ligation was performed with NEBNext reagents, the libraries were sequenced on an Illumina HiSeq 2000 with 100+100 nt paired-end reads. To prevent cross-contamination, the mother and child libraries were prepared a month apart and were sequenced in separate runs. For each donor, between about 500,000 and 2,200,000 distinct TCR beta clonotypes were identified. Naive TCR beta clonotypes were estimated from low-frequency clonotypes matched to each donor's FACS-determined naive share, without sorting.

The specimen was blood. The chain uses TRBV21-1 and TRBJ2-5; TRBD2 was called by the table and not checked on the DNA. TRBV21-1 is recorded as a pseudogene. The sequence came from a woman between 35 and 50 years old in good health. The DNA is TGTGCCGGTAGCAAAGCGCGAGGGCAGGGCTTTAAGACTTCGTGGCAAGAGACCCAGTACTTC. Its translation is CAGSKARGQGFKTSWQETQYF.